These 26 T cell receptor beta chains were all obtained from the same sample, sequenced in a study of T cell clusters in autoimmune cytopenias. TRB amplification used roughly 250 ng of peripheral blood genomic DNA. One tube held mixed TRB-A and TRB-B primer pools for touch-down PCR. Reanalyzing the multiplex PCR reads, TCRdb keeps one entry per CDR3 protein, without DNA. Its listing shows roughly 8,100 distinct CDR3 sequences. Sequencing was performed on peripheral blood. The receptors shown here come from a human donor with an autoimmune cytopenia or autoimmune hepatitis (not recorded which).

Measured by frequency, this clonotype is medium-sized (0.01 to 0.1%). The V call is TRBV6-1, the J call TRBJ2-7; with no DNA, the TCRdb D assignment of TRBD1 cannot be verified. The CDR3 runs to 13 residues. Germline lookup yields CDR1 MNHNS and CDR2 SASEGT. CDR3 sequence reads: CASRDPGRGEQYF.

This chain joins TRBV28 and TRBJ2-7; TCRdb designates TRBD1, a call that cannot be tested without DNA. The germline CDR1 and CDR2 sequences are MDHEN and SYDVKM. There are 14 residues in the CDR3. The CDR3 region is CASSFSRGVYEQYF.

This clonotype is classed as medium-sized (0.01 to 0.1%) by frequency. This sequence joins TRBV15 and TRBJ1-2. Per the germline V gene, CDR1 is LNHNV and CDR2 is YYDKDF (reference sequence). The CDR3 has 13 residues. CDR3 amino acids: CATSREGRRGYTF.

By frequency, this clonotype registers medium-sized. The chain employs TRBV18 and TRBJ1-2; the TCRdb call, TRBD1, lacks DNA for checking. CDR1 is KGHSH, CDR2 LQKENI, per germline. This CDR3 spans 15 amino acids. The CDR3 spells CASSPTRQANYGYTF.

The CDR3 region is CASSEGEVAGRSPLHF. The chain recombines TRBV27 with TRBJ1-6; TCRdb reports TRBD1, a call that lacks DNA to check it against. CDR1 is MNHEY and CDR2 is SMNVEV in the germline V gene (reference sequence). This CDR3 has 16 residues.

The rearrangement links TRBV5-1 to TRBJ2-7; TCRdb outputs TRBD1, but without DNA this stays unchecked. CDR1 and CDR2 from the germline V gene are SGHRS and YFSETQ. The length of the CDR3 is 15 residues. CDR3 protein: CASSGGTLGPYEQYF.

The chain is built from TRBV11-1 and TRBJ1-2; the D gene TCRdb calls, TRBD1, cannot be checked with no DNA. CDR3 length equals 15 residues. Germline CDR1 SGHAT, CDR2 FQDESV (reference sequence). The CDR3 loop is CASVGGRGANYGYTF.

This chain connects TRBV5-1 to TRBJ1-5; the D gene TCRdb calls, TRBD1, cannot be checked with no DNA. Germline CDR1 reads SGHRS; CDR2 reads YFSETQ. This CDR3 region has 14 residues. CDR3 region: CASSFEGGGQPQHF.

This rearrangement joins TRBV19 to TRBJ1-6; with no DNA, the TCRdb D assignment of TRBD1 cannot be verified. CDR3 length: 14 residues. Germline CDR1 LNHDA, CDR2 SQIVND (reference sequence). CDR3 amino acids: CASSPGQYNSPLHF.

This clonotype shows up as medium-sized (0.01 to 0.1%) by frequency. The gene calls are TRBV12-3 or TRBV12-4 and TRBJ2-1; TCRdb names TRBD1, which stays unverified in the absence of DNA. CDR3 size: 17 residues. The CDR3 spells CASSRAGTGSSYNEQFF.

Its frequency marks this clonotype as medium-sized (0.01 to 0.1%). V is TRBV5-6 and J is TRBJ1-2; TCRdb calls TRBD1, which cannot be checked without DNA. Germline CDR1 reads SGHDT; CDR2 reads YYEEEE. The CDR3 has 17 amino acids. The CDR3 protein is CASSPAKGRGRGYGYTF.

The chain couples TRBV19 to TRBJ2-4; lacking DNA, the TRBD1 call made by TCRdb goes unchecked. CDR1 and CDR2 from the germline V gene are LNHDA and SQIVND (reference sequence). The CDR3 sequence is 15 residues long. Here the CDR3 reads CASSDGTGGKNIQYF. The full variable domain, completed using reference TRBV19 and TRBJ2-4, is DGGITQSPKYLFRKEGQNVTLSCEQNLNHDAMYWYRQDPGQGLRLIYYSQIVNDFQKGDIAEGYSVSREKKESFPLTVTSAQKNPTAFYLCASSDGTGGKNIQYFGAGTRLSVL.

By frequency, this clonotype registers medium-sized. This chain connects TRBV29-1 to TRBJ1-3. Germline V lookup: CDR1 SQVTM, CDR2 ANQGSEA. CDR3 length: 13 amino acids. CDR3: CSVERGTGNTIYF.

The CDR3 protein is CASTRTGWYGGTEAFF. The rearrangement uses TRBV18 and TRBJ1-1; absent DNA, TCRdb's TRBD1 call cannot be checked. Germline CDR1 is KGHSH and CDR2 is LQKENI. The CDR3 is 16 amino acids.

The gene calls are TRBV19 and TRBJ1-4. This CDR3 comprises 16 residues. Germline values: CDR1 LNHDA, CDR2 SQIVND (reference sequence). The CDR3 protein is CASSLVGTAINKKLFF.

This clonotype counts as medium-sized by frequency. This chain links TRBV19 with TRBJ2-3; TCRdb names TRBD1, which stays unverified in the absence of DNA. CDR1 LNHDA and CDR2 SQIVND come from the germline V gene (reference sequence). The CDR3 spans 15 residues. The CDR3 reads CASSIDRGQTDTQYF.

V usage is TRBV7-6 and J usage is TRBJ1-4; the TCRdb D gene call, TRBD1, has no DNA to confirm it. The germline CDR1 and CDR2 sequences are SGHVS and FNYEAQ. CDR3 length: 19 residues. The chain's CDR3 is CASSLSLQGFGATNEKLFF.

This clonotype is labeled medium-sized (0.01 to 0.1%) based on frequency. The J gene is TRBJ2-5, the V gene TRBV19; the D call of TRBD2 rests on TCRdb alone, since no DNA is present to check it. Germline values: CDR1 LNHDA, CDR2 SQIVND (reference sequence). The CDR3 runs to 15 residues. The CDR3 here is CASSYGSGRQETQYF.

The V and J genes are TRBV20-1 and TRBJ1-3. The CDR3 spans 16 residues. Germline lookup yields CDR1 DFQATT and CDR2 SNEGSKA (reference sequence). The CDR3 region is CSARGQGTISGNTIYF.

The chain links TRBV20-1 to TRBJ2-5. The CDR3 covers 12 residues. The germline gives CDR1 DFQATT, CDR2 SNEGSKA (reference sequence). The CDR3 is CSAFGDQETQYF.

In terms of frequency, this clonotype is medium-sized. The gene calls are TRBV12-3 or TRBV12-4 and TRBJ2-1; TCRdb gives TRBD2 as the D gene, but with no DNA this cannot be confirmed. This CDR3 contains 15 residues. The CDR3 here is CASRPTSGGYNEQFF.

The CDR3: CSARPGQGPYEQYF. V gene TRBV20-1 combines with J gene TRBJ2-7; TCRdb lists TRBD1, though no DNA is available to test this call. The germline gives CDR1 DFQATT, CDR2 SNEGSKA (reference sequence). The CDR3 extends over 14 amino acids.

The chain couples TRBV20-1 to TRBJ2-7; checking the TCRdb D call of TRBD2 is not possible without DNA. CDR1 and CDR2 from the germline V gene are DFQATT and SNEGSKA (reference sequence). This CDR3 contains 11 residues. The CDR3 reads CSATGTYEQYF.

This clonotype registers medium-sized by frequency. The chain carries TRBV7-6 and TRBJ2-7. This CDR3 has 12 residues. Germline lookup yields CDR1 SGHVS and CDR2 FNYEAQ. CDR3: CASSRDTYEQYF.

In terms of frequency, this clonotype is medium-sized (0.01 to 0.1%). V gene TRBV18 combines with J gene TRBJ2-1; TCRdb reports TRBD2, a call that lacks DNA to check it against. Germline loops: CDR1 KGHSH, CDR2 LQKENI. The CDR3 length is 16 residues. The CDR3: CASSPSLRGVGGEQFF.

The V call is TRBV6-1, the J call TRBJ2-7. CDR1 is MNHNS, CDR2 SASEGT, per germline. The length of the CDR3 is 15 residues. CDR3 protein: CASSADLVSSYEQYF.